The 2 T cell receptor beta chains in this list originate from one sample, sequenced in a study of blood T cell repertoires in COVID-19. TCRdb's copy holds only in-frame clones and misses some; the assay was immunoSEQ multiplex PCR. Among about 80,000 clones listed, about nine tenths were seen once. Sequenced sample: peripheral blood. All receptors come from a woman aged 45-65 years in a cohort sampled during active COVID-19.

CDR3 protein: CASSSADRADTQYF. CDR3 DNA: TGCGCCAGCAGCTCCGCGGACAGGGCAGATACGCAGTATTTT. The chain links TRBV5-1 to TRBJ2-3, with 8 bases identical to TRBD1. This CDR3 has 14 amino acids. From germline, CDR1 is SGHRS and CDR2 YFSETQ. Trimming took 3 bases from V and 4 from J; bases not matched to a gene: 4.

This chain links TRBV28 with TRBJ1-2; D is uncertain. Trimming left V 10 bases short and J 4 bases short, with 10 bases between. Germline CDR1 and CDR2: MDHEN and SYDVKM. This CDR3 has 11 residues. CDR3 protein: CATSEGYGYTF. As DNA, the CDR3 is TGTGCCACCTCAGAGGGCTATGGCTACACCTTC.